The 8 T cell receptor beta chains reported below all come from one sample, sequenced in a study of shared clonotypes between healthy human individuals. TCRdb's table, derived via immunoSEQ multiplex PCR, lists solely in-frame clones and lacks some. The data hold roughly 500,000 clones, with about four fifths observed a single time. Sequences were obtained from PBMCs. Receptors originate from a woman aged 35 to 49 in good health. Some clones in this sample may be carry-over from other donors' samples.

The rearrangement links TRBV5-8 to TRBJ2-2, with 8 bases lining up with TRBD2. V trimming: 7 bases; J trimming: 3 bases; junction bases outside the gene matches: 11. The germline V gene encodes CDR1 SGHTS and CDR2 YDEGEE. CDR3 length equals 16 residues. The CDR3 DNA follows: TGTGCCAGCCCGACCGGGAGGGCCAGGTACACCGGGGAGCTGTTTTTT. Its translation: CASPTGRARYTGELFF.

This chain joins TRBV10-3 and TRBJ2-3, with 16 bases matching TRBD2. The CDR3 runs 14 residues. Trimming cost V 8 bases and J 8 bases; bases outside gene matches: 4. Germline CDR1 and CDR2: ENHRY and SYGVKD. CDR3 residues: CAIAGTSGRVTQYF. The CDR3 DNA is TGTGCCATCGCCGGGACTAGCGGGAGGGTTACGCAGTATTTT.

The rearrangement links TRBV10-2 to TRBJ2-7, with 9 bases matching TRBD1. The CDR3 has 14 residues. Germline lookup yields CDR1 WSHSY and CDR2 SAAADI. The ends lost 8 bases at V and 4 bases at J; junction bases unmatched: 9. CDR3 bases: TGCGCCAGCGTCTCCGGGACAGGGAAGTACGAGCAGTACTTC. Protein: CASVSGTGKYEQYF.

V is TRBV19 and J is TRBJ2-5; TRBD2 agrees at 7 bases. Germline V gene lookup returns CDR1 LNHDA and CDR2 SQIVND (reference sequence). The CDR3 is made up of 13 amino acids. V gave up 6 bases and J gave up 4 bases; unmatched junction bases: 5. The CDR3 sequence: CASRSSGLETQYF. In DNA form, the CDR3 reads TGTGCCAGTAGGTCTAGCGGACTAGAGACCCAGTACTTC.

The table lists this clone with a few counts. CDR3 sequence: CASSLNRQQETQYF. The CDR3 DNA reads as TGTGCCAGCAGCTTAAATAGGCAGCAAGAGACCCAGTACTTC. V is TRBV7-2 and J is TRBJ2-5; D gene uncertain. The V end was cut by 2 bases, the J end by 2 bases, with 9 bases between. CDR3 length: 14 amino acids. From germline, CDR1 is SGHTA and CDR2 FQGNSA.

The chain couples TRBV18 to TRBJ2-5; the D gene is possibly TRBD2 (6 bases). This CDR3 comprises 15 residues. The V end lost 2 bases, the J end lost 5 bases, and 15 bases lay between the germline ends. Per the germline V gene, CDR1 is KGHSH and CDR2 is LQKENI. The DNA of the CDR3 is TGTGCCAGCTCACCATATCAGGGAGGTTGGGAGACCCAGTACTTC. As protein: CASSPYQGGWETQYF. The full variable domain, rest sourced from reference TRBV18 and TRBJ2-5, is NAGVMQNPRHLVRRRGQEARLRCSPMKGHSHVYWYRQLPEEGLKFMVYLQKENIIDESGMPKERFSAEFPKEGPSILRIQQVVRGDSAAYFCASSPYQGGWETQYFGPGTRLLVL.

CDR3 region: CASSLEGARGQPQHF. In DNA, the CDR3 is TGCGCCAGCAGCTTGGAGGGGGCTCGTGGTCAGCCCCAGCATTTT. This chain joins TRBV4-3 and TRBJ1-5; 7 nucleotides line up with TRBD1. This CDR3 contains 15 residues. V shed 5 bases and J 6 bases; nucleotides not matched to a gene: 10. The germline V gene has CDR1 LGHNA and CDR2 YSLEER.

The chain has TRBV11-2 and TRBJ2-7; 8 bases are a match to TRBD1. The CDR3 loop spans 14 amino acids. Germline V gene data show CDR1 as SGHAT and CDR2 as FQNNGV. V trimming: 3 bases; J trimming: 2 bases; junction bases outside the gene matches: 3. CDR3 nucleotides: TGTGCCAGCAGCTTTTACAGGGGGACCTACGAGCAGTACTTC. The encoded protein is CASSFYRGTYEQYF.